These 11 T cell receptor beta chains originate from one sample sequenced in a study of cytotoxic CD8 clonotypes in ibrutinib-treated CLL. Sequencing used immunoSEQ multiplex PCR; TCRdb keeps in-frame clones, though not all of them. There are approximately 280,000 clones in the sample; 70% to 80% occur only once, and about 5% lies in the top ten. The sequences come from PBMCs, collected at disease progression, from a patient treated with ibrutinib. All receptors come from a human donor with chronic lymphocytic leukemia.

In DNA form, the CDR3 reads TGTGCCAGCAGTCCGGGGGGAGTTGGGGAGCAGTACTTC. Its translation is CASSPGGVGEQYF. The rearrangement uses TRBV28 and TRBJ2-7, with TRBD2 matching over 7 bases. The CDR3 length is 13 residues. Trimming at V came to 5 bases and at J to 7 bases, leaving 8 bases not matched to a gene. The germline V gene encodes CDR1 MDHEN and CDR2 SYDVKM.

Of note for this clone: Other DNA sequences in the same sample also yield this CDR3. The V call is TRBV5-5, the J call TRBJ1-2; D not certain. V was pared by 2 bases and J by 4 bases, with 6 bases between. CDR1 and CDR2 (germline): SGHKS, YYEKEE (reference sequence). The CDR3 sequence is 12 residues long. The CDR3 DNA follows: TGTGCCAGCAGCTTAGGCGGCTATGGCTACACCTTC. Amino acid sequence: CASSLGGYGYTF.

CDR3 in amino acids: CSAMTGFPYEQYF. Written as DNA, the CDR3 is TGCAGCGCTATGACAGGGTTTCCCTACGAGCAGTACTTC. The V gene is TRBV29-1, the J gene TRBJ2-7; 7 nucleotides agree with TRBD1. Germline V lookup: CDR1 SQVTM, CDR2 ANQGSEA. The CDR3 spans 13 residues. Germline trimming cut 7 bases from V and 2 bases from J; bases unmatched to any gene: 8.

J is TRBJ1-1 and V is TRBV9; D uncertain. Germline CDR1 is SGDLS and CDR2 is YYNGEE. CDR3 length equals 12 residues. V was trimmed by 3 bases and J by 1 base, leaving 4 bases between them. The chain's CDR3 is CASSAGNTEAFF. The CDR3 nucleotides are TGTGCCAGCAGCGCTGGGAACACTGAAGCTTTCTTT.

The chain links TRBV11-2 to TRBJ2-1; D is perhaps TRBD2 (5 bases). V was cut by 6 bases and J by 7 bases, with 22 bases left in between. This CDR3 is built from 16 residues. Germline V gives CDR1 SGHAT, CDR2 FQNNGV. The CDR3 here is CASRTFRAVLGNEQFF. The CDR3 region has the DNA TGTGCCAGCAGGACCTTCCGAGCGGTTTTAGGGAATGAGCAGTTCTTC.

A few counts support this clone. The chain joins TRBV2 to TRBJ2-1, with TRBD2 as a possible D gene (5 bases). Germline CDR1 SNHLY, CDR2 FYNNEI. This CDR3 has 13 residues. The ends were cut back, 4 bases at V and 6 bases at J, with 10 bases in the middle. CDR3 amino acids: CASSAGYLNEQFF. The CDR3 nucleotides read TGTGCCAGCAGTGCGGGGTATCTCAATGAGCAGTTCTTC.

This sequence joins TRBV4-2 and TRBJ2-3; 10 nucleotides match TRBD2. Germline assignment: CDR1 LGHNA and CDR2 YNFKEQ. The J segment lost 0 bases and the V segment lost 7 bases, leaving 13 bases of the junction unmatched. The CDR3 extends over 18 amino acids. CDR3 sequence: CASNRGASGGPSTDTQYF. The CDR3 nucleotides are TGTGCCAGCAATCGGGGGGCTAGCGGGGGCCCTAGCACAGATACGCAGTATTTT.

The J gene is TRBJ2-1, the V gene TRBV19, with 8 bases that match TRBD2. The CDR3 spans 17 residues. The V gene end was trimmed by 1 base and the J gene end by 9 bases; junction bases not matched to a gene: 14. Germline loops: CDR1 LNHDA, CDR2 SQIVND (reference sequence). The CDR3 loop reads CASSIGARLAGKIEQFF. The CDR3 DNA reads TGTGCCAGTAGTATAGGGGCCCGGTTAGCGGGGAAAATTGAGCAGTTCTTC.

The chain joins TRBV2 to TRBJ1-4; D possibly corresponds to TRBD1 (5 bases). V was trimmed by 6 bases and J by 4 bases, leaving 15 bases between them. From germline, CDR1 is SNHLY and CDR2 FYNNEI. This CDR3 comprises 15 residues. For the CDR3, the DNA is TGTGCCAGCAGAGAGGCGTGGGGGGGTAATGAAAAACTGTTTTTT. This encodes CASREAWGGNEKLFF.

The J gene is TRBJ2-7, the V gene TRBV14; TRBD1 matches 8 bases. Germline loops: CDR1 SGHDN, CDR2 FVKESK. The CDR3 totals 16 residues. The J segment lost 2 bases and the V segment lost 3 bases, leaving 9 bases of the junction unmatched. CDR3 sequence (DNA): TGTGCCAGCAGCCAGCGTGCCGGGACAGGCGCCTACGAGCAGTACTTC. It is translated as CASSQRAGTGAYEQYF.

The rearrangement joins TRBV28 to TRBJ1-2; 7 positions match TRBD1. Germline V gene data show CDR1 as MDHEN and CDR2 as SYDVKM. The CDR3 runs 15 residues. Trimming removed 6 bases from V and 4 bases from J; junction bases left unmatched: 11. CDR3 sequence: CASRLQGIDVYGYTF. The CDR3 region has the DNA TGTGCCAGCAGGCTACAGGGGATTGATGTCTATGGCTACACCTTC.